The 22 T cell receptor beta chains listed next were all sequenced from one sample in a study of blood T cells in healthy people across ages. A second about 6 to 12 cycle PCR used barcoded and J-beta primers. MiXCR, run by TCRdb on the 5' RACE reads, gives a single entry per CDR3 protein. The table records some 1.4 million distinct CDR3 sequences, 42% of them present only once. Sequenced input: blood. These receptors were obtained from a woman in her late teens or twenties in good health.

This chain uses TRBV4-1 with TRBJ2-2; 13 positions agree with TRBD2. The CDR3 consists of 18 residues. Losses at the gene ends were 4 bases for V and 5 bases for J; bases not matched to a gene: 10. The germline V gene encodes CDR1 MGHRA and CDR2 YSYEKL. Here the CDR3 DNA reads TGCGCCAGCAGCCCCGCGGGACTAGCGGGATTGGGGACCGGGGAGCTGTTTTTT. Its protein is CASSPAGLAGLGTGELFF.

This chain joins TRBV20-1 and TRBJ1-5, with no clear D. Germline CDR1 reads DFQATT; CDR2 reads SNEGSKA (reference sequence). The CDR3 contains 11 residues. Trimming stripped 2 bases from V and 13 bases from J, with 12 bases between. The CDR3 reads CSARLAETQHF. The CDR3 coding sequence is TGCAGTGCTAGACTGGCGGAGACTCAGCATTTT.

A few counts support this clonotype. The V call is TRBV6-5, the J call TRBJ2-1, with D perhaps matching TRBD1 (5 bases). Per the germline V gene, CDR1 is MNHEY and CDR2 is SVGAGI. The ends were cut back, 2 bases at V and 7 bases at J, with 9 bases in the middle. The CDR3 totals 13 residues. The chain's CDR3 is CASSYGRVNEQFF. CDR3 sequence (DNA): TGTGCCAGCAGTTACGGCAGGGTGAATGAGCAGTTCTTC.

This clonotype was counted a few times. The V gene is TRBV9, the J gene TRBJ2-7; perhaps TRBD1 as D (6 bases). The germline CDR1 and CDR2 sequences are SGDLS and YYNGEE. The V end lost 2 bases, the J end lost 4 bases, and 16 bases lay between the germline ends. The CDR3 contains 15 residues. The CDR3 region is CASSVGSRGTYEQYF. The CDR3 DNA sequence: TGTGCCAGCAGCGTGGGTTCCAGGGGTACGTACGAGCAGTACTTC.

The rearrangement links TRBV7-2 to TRBJ1-4; no reliable D call. Germline V gene lookup returns CDR1 SGHTA and CDR2 FQGNSA. Trimming removed 3 bases at V and 4 bases at J, with 6 bases between. CDR3 length equals 13 residues. CDR3 protein: CASSFNINEKLFF. The CDR3 DNA reads as TGTGCCAGCAGCTTTAACATTAATGAAAAACTGTTTTTT.

The chain employs TRBV11-2 and TRBJ2-7; weak D call: TRBD2 (6 bases). Germline loops: CDR1 SGHAT, CDR2 FQNNGV. The V and J ends lost 4 bases and 2 bases respectively, with 12 bases between them. This CDR3 contains 14 residues. The CDR3 reads CASSSEGLPYEQYF. The CDR3 DNA sequence: TGTGCCAGCAGCTCAGAGGGACTTCCCTACGAGCAGTACTTC.

The chain links TRBV24-1 to TRBJ2-1; D uncertain. Looked up from germline, CDR1 is KGHDR and CDR2 is SFDVKD. This CDR3 region has 14 residues. V lost 5 bases and J lost 4, with 11 bases in between. CDR3 sequence (DNA): TGTGCCACCAGTGGCCCAGGAGATTACAATGAGCAGTTCTTC. Translated: CATSGPGDYNEQFF.

The rearrangement links TRBV5-1 to TRBJ2-6; D remains unclear. V was clipped by 1 base and J by 4 bases, with 12 bases between them. The CDR3 is 16 residues long. Germline V gene data show CDR1 as SGHRS and CDR2 as YFSETQ. This chain's CDR3 is CASSLPSTAGANVLTF. The CDR3, as DNA: TGCGCCAGCAGCTTGCCATCAACGGCAGGGGCCAACGTCCTGACTTTC.

The J gene is TRBJ2-1, the V gene TRBV5-1; 8 positions agree with TRBD2. Unmatched junction bases numbered 12, after V lost 3 bases and J lost 7 bases. This CDR3 has 16 residues. The germline V gene encodes CDR1 SGHRS and CDR2 YFSETQ. The CDR3 DNA is TGCGCCAGCAGCTCGGACGGGACTAGGGGAGGGAATGAGCAGTTCTTC. As protein: CASSSDGTRGGNEQFF.

V gene TRBV4-2 combines with J gene TRBJ2-3; D is possibly TRBD1 or TRBD2 (7 bases each). This CDR3 spans 17 amino acids. The V end was cut by 4 bases, the J end by 3 bases, with 20 bases between. CDR1 and CDR2 from the germline V gene are LGHNA and YNFKEQ. CDR3 residues: CASSRGGRGGKTDTQYF. CDR3 DNA sequence: TGTGCCAGCAGCCGAGGGGGCAGGGGGGGCAAAACAGATACGCAGTATTTT.

This clonotype was seen more than once but under ten times. This chain uses TRBV5-1 with TRBJ2-3, with 15 bases fitting TRBD2. Trimming removed 6 bases from V and 1 base from J; junction bases left unmatched: 9. CDR3 length equals 18 residues. In germline, CDR1 is SGHRS, CDR2 YFSETQ. The CDR3 DNA follows: TGCGCCAGCAACAGTGGGACTAGCGGGAGGTCTGGCACAGATACGCAGTATTTT. Its protein is CASNSGTSGRSGTDTQYF.

The table lists this clonotype with a few counts. The rearrangement joins TRBV27 to TRBJ1-2, with TRBD1 matching 10 bases. V shed 3 bases, J shed 5 bases, and the junction held 6 bases outside the gene matches. Germline CDR1 and CDR2: MNHEY and SMNVEV (reference sequence). CDR3 length equals 15 residues. CDR3 residues: CASSFLEDRGYGYTF. The CDR3 DNA follows: TGTGCCAGCAGTTTCCTTGAGGACAGGGGGTATGGCTACACCTTC.

The CDR3 sequence: CASSPLGGKSSGANVLTF. The CDR3 DNA sequence: TGTGCCAGCAGCCCCTTAGGGGGGAAAAGCTCTGGGGCCAACGTCCTGACTTTC. The chain couples TRBV9 to TRBJ2-6; D assignment may be TRBD1 or TRBD2 (6 bases each). This CDR3 has 18 amino acids. V was shortened by 4 bases and J by 0 bases, with 17 bases between the two germline ends. Germline V gene sequence: CDR1 SGDLS, CDR2 YYNGEE.

The J gene is TRBJ2-1, the V gene TRBV29-1; 10 positions match TRBD2. From germline, CDR1 is SQVTM and CDR2 ANQGSEA. V lost 5 bases, J lost 9 bases, and 10 bases stayed unmatched. The CDR3 is 14 amino acids. CDR3 residues: CSVPLAGPYFEQFF. CDR3 DNA sequence: TGCAGCGTTCCACTAGCGGGACCCTACTTTGAGCAGTTCTTC.

The rearrangement joins TRBV7-9 to TRBJ2-4; D is possibly TRBD1 (5 bases). Germline V gene sequence: CDR1 SEHNR, CDR2 FQNEAQ (reference sequence). This CDR3 has 16 residues. The V and J ends lost 1 base and 5 bases respectively, with 15 bases between them. The DNA of the CDR3 is TGTGCCAGCAGCTTAGTCTATGGCAGGGCCGAAAACATTCAGTACTTC. Protein: CASSLVYGRAENIQYF.

This clonotype was detected many times. This rearrangement joins TRBV20-1 to TRBJ2-1; D might be TRBD1 or TRBD2, each matching 5 bases. Trimming removed 5 bases at V and 2 bases at J, with 19 bases between. This CDR3 is 16 amino acids long. Germline V CDR1 and CDR2: DFQATT, SNEGSKA (reference sequence). In nucleotides, the CDR3 is TGCAGTGCTTCTCATTTGAGGGACGTGGCCTACAATGAGCAGTTCTTC. Its protein is CSASHLRDVAYNEQFF.

This clonotype was detected once. The junction does not match germline at one end; this may be a read error. V usage is TRBV20-1 and J usage is TRBJ2-1; maybe TRBD2 (8 bases). The CDR3 is 18 amino acids. The germline CDR1 and CDR2 sequences are DFQATT and SNEGSKA (reference sequence). The CDR3 spells CSAGGPVAGQSSCNEQFF. CDR3 nucleotides: TGCAGTGCCGGGGGTCCGGTAGCGGGACAGAGCTCCTGCAATGAGCAGTTCTTC.

With respect to this clonotype: An end of the junction does not agree with germline; a read error may underlie this. This chain joins TRBV29-1 and TRBJ2-1, with 9 nucleotides matching TRBD2. Germline CDR1 SQVTM, CDR2 ANQGSEA. The CDR3 totals 13 residues. The CDR3 bases are TGCAGCGCCGGACTAGCGAATTACAATAAGCAGTTCTTC. Translated: CSAGLANYNKQFF.

This clonotype was seen a few times. In DNA form, the CDR3 reads TGCAGTGCTAGACCGGGGGTTGGCTATGGCTACACCTTC. It specifies CSARPGVGYGYTF. The chain is built from TRBV20-1 and TRBJ1-2; D is possibly TRBD1 (5 bases). CDR1 DFQATT and CDR2 SNEGSKA come from the germline V gene (reference sequence). The CDR3 length is 13 residues. Trimming pared 2 bases from V and 4 bases from J, leaving 11 bases between.

This clonotype was found a few times. CDR3 DNA: TGTGCCAGCTCACCAACGGGCAGCTCCTATGGCTACACCTTC. Translated, it gives CASSPTGSSYGYTF. The chain joins TRBV18 to TRBJ1-2, with D unresolved. CDR1 and CDR2 (germline): KGHSH, LQKENI. The CDR3 contains 14 residues. V was cut by 2 bases and J by 4 bases, with 11 bases left in between.

The genes are TRBV11-2 and TRBJ2-1, with 8 bases matching TRBD2. This CDR3 is built from 16 residues. The trim removed 0 bases at V and 6 bases at J, leaving 7 bases unmatched. Looked up from germline, CDR1 is SGHAT and CDR2 is FQNNGV. CDR3 region: CASSLDLGLAANEQFF. DNA of the CDR3: TGTGCCAGCAGCTTAGACCTTGGACTAGCCGCCAATGAGCAGTTCTTC.

There are a few counts of this clonotype. This rearrangement joins TRBV9 to TRBJ2-7, with 8 bases fitting TRBD1. Looked up from germline, CDR1 is SGDLS and CDR2 is YYNGEE. The CDR3 is made up of 15 amino acids. J lost 6 bases, V lost 1 base, and 9 bases had no gene match. CDR3 DNA sequence: TGTGCCAGCAGCGTAAGCCCCGGACAGGGTTTCGAGCAGTACTTC. It yields the protein CASSVSPGQGFEQYF.